This T cell receptor (beta chain) was observed in a study of CD8 T cells in ankylosing spondylitis. CDR3 size: 14 residues. In germline, CDR1 is LGHDT, CDR2 YNNKEL (reference sequence). The ends were cut back, 6 bases at V and 9 bases at J, with 18 bases in the middle. Findings and limits, study-wide: The study looked at matched synovial fluid samples from ankylosing spondylitis patients. Disease-linked clones were reported to be significantly enriched there. With a CD8+ phenotype, disease-linked clones were relatively rare in peripheral blood.

This clonotype was picked up many times. Its antigen is not identified. TCR beta libraries were made by quantitative 5'-RACE with molecular barcodes. TCRdb reanalysed the 5' RACE reads using MiXCR and keeps one entry per CDR3 protein. The sample yields fewer than 250,000 distinct CDR3 sequences, more than 9% seen once. This clonotype was sampled from a male donor with ankylosing spondylitis or in good health (not recorded which). The chain combines TRBV3-1 with TRBJ2-1, with D possibly being TRBD1 or TRBD2 (5 bases each). Sequencing input: blood, either unsorted or a sorted T cell fraction (not recorded which). The CDR3 loop reads CASRTGAGGGEQFF. CDR3 DNA sequence: TGTGCCAGCAGGACCGGGGCCGGAGGTGGTGAGCAGTTCTTC.